The TCR beta chain under discussion was sequenced for a study of cytomegalovirus exposure and HLA in healthy donors (dated 2017 in TCRdb). About the study as a whole: According to a later analysis, the 120 or so validation repertoires were produced on the same platform as the 666 repertoires of the first cohort. The aim of the study was to test whether cataloging public T cell receptors could identify signatures of past pathogen exposure. Besides the first cohort of 666 subjects, a separate validation cohort made up of roughly 120 different subjects was used. The study combined high-throughput TCR immunosequencing, statistical association of individual TCRs with disease status, and machine learning to predict cytomegalovirus infection status.

The library was prepared using the immunoSEQ multiplex PCR assay. On the study's bioinformatics: A statistical classification framework was built for diagnosing cytomegalovirus status from the catalog of TCR beta chain sequences. Held by TCRdb, this immuneACCESS table contains in-frame sequences only and omits some clones. Under half of the omission traces to an unresolved V gene where checked; the cause of the rest is unknown. The V and J calls and the clone size are those of that table, but D and trimming were determined from the DNA. For this sample there are about 73,000 clones; around nine tenths appear just once. Together, the top ten hold about 3.8% of the sample. Separate from the approximately 700-subject first cohort, the validation cohort of 120 subjects was the group to which the donors belonged. Paper-wide results and their limitations: In a later analysis, TCRs clustered in the first cohort were found to also tend to co-occur in the 120 or so validation repertoires, with 90% to 95% of cluster scores above 0. Most TCR sequences were observed very rarely across donors, whereas some public TCRs were present in many individuals. The validation cohort had no HLA typing available for a later analysis, so co-occurrence within that cohort was assessed over all 130 or so repertoires. The classifier was reported to diagnose cytomegalovirus status with high specificity and sensitivity in both the original cohort and the validation cohort. The authors suggested that the approach could potentially be extended to other disease states and immunological phenotypes. A total of fewer than 200 TCR beta chains were listed by the study as associated with cytomegalovirus. A few of the identified cytomegalovirus-associated TCR beta chains were confirmed in vitro to be specific for cytomegalovirus antigens.

Notes on this clone: Its antigen target is currently unknown. One base away there is no much larger clone; base qualities are not given.

The clonotype comes from a woman under 30 in good health and CMV-seropositive. Sequencing input: PBMCs.

The nucleotide sequence reads as follows: TGTGCCAGCAGCTTAGCAAGCAGGGGACACGAGCAGTACTTC. It encodes CASSLASRGHEQYF. The V gene is TRBV7-6 and the J gene is TRBJ2-7; the best D guess is TRBD1, with 6 bases matching. Inclusive of the bounding cysteine and phenylalanine, the CDR3 is 14 residues long. Only the CDR3 region is kept as DNA, spanning 42 bases read in frame from base 1. The germline V gene sets CDR1 to SGHVS and CDR2 to FNYEAQ. Trimming at the junction amounts to 0 bases on V and 5 bases on J, and the germline ends lie 11 bases apart.